These 17 T cell receptor beta chains came from one sample sequenced in a study of T cell responses to AZD1222 COVID-19 vaccine. The repertoire was sequenced with immunoSEQ multiplex PCR; TCRdb's copy has only in-frame clones and lacks some. The data contain 150,000 to 200,000 clones, about 88% of them singletons. The specimen comprised peripheral blood, sampled on day 0 of AZD1222 vaccination. The source of these receptors is an adult in good health.

This clone was counted a few times. This chain links TRBV19 with TRBJ2-1, with 9 bases that match TRBD1. The J segment lost 3 bases and the V segment lost 5 bases, leaving 5 bases of the junction unmatched. CDR3 length equals 15 residues. Germline CDR1 LNHDA, CDR2 SQIVND (reference sequence). The CDR3 reads CASSSRQGGYNEQFF. Written as DNA, the CDR3 is TGTGCCAGTAGTTCCAGACAGGGGGGCTACAATGAGCAGTTCTTC.

The rearrangement uses TRBV7-9 and TRBJ1-2; D unresolved. The CDR3 runs 15 residues. CDR1 is SEHNR and CDR2 is FQNEAQ in the germline V gene (reference sequence). The germline V and J ends were trimmed by 1 base and 0 bases, with 9 bases remaining between them. The CDR3 DNA reads TGTGCCAGCAGCTTAGACGCAGACGCTAACTATGGCTACACCTTC. This codes for CASSLDADANYGYTF.

This chain uses TRBV5-1 with TRBJ1-2, with 8 bases that match TRBD1. The length of the CDR3 is 14 residues. V trimming: 5 bases; J trimming: 8 bases; junction bases outside the gene matches: 11. Germline lookup yields CDR1 SGHRS and CDR2 YFSETQ. The CDR3 DNA reads as TGCGCCAGCAGACCTGACAGGGGAGTACGCGGCTACACCTTC. It codes for CASRPDRGVRGYTF.

The chain combines TRBV30 with TRBJ2-3; D ambiguous. CDR3 size: 11 residues. Germline V lookup: CDR1 GTSNPN, CDR2 SVGIG (reference sequence). V was trimmed by 3 bases and J by 1 base, leaving 2 bases between them. CDR3 sequence: CAWRGTDTQYF. CDR3 in DNA: TGTGCCTGGAGGGGCACAGATACGCAGTATTTT.

The rearrangement uses TRBV7-2 and TRBJ1-1, with D possibly being TRBD1 (6 bases). This CDR3 is built from 12 residues. V lost 5 bases and J lost 10, with 14 bases in between. In germline, CDR1 is SGHTA, CDR2 FQGNSA. This CDR3 reads CASSPDRNIAFF. CDR3 in DNA: TGTGCCAGCAGCCCTGACAGGAATATAGCTTTCTTT.

V and J are TRBV5-1 and TRBJ1-1; 8 positions match TRBD1. V was clipped by 2 bases and J by 0 bases; unmatched bases: 9. CDR1 and CDR2 (germline): SGHRS, YFSETQ. This CDR3 comprises 17 residues. In DNA form, the CDR3 reads TGCGCCAGCAGCTTATCCGGGACAGGTTTGGTGAACACTGAAGCTTTCTTT. This encodes CASSLSGTGLVNTEAFF.

This clone has just a few counts. The rearrangement uses TRBV6-1 and TRBJ1-2; D is ambiguous. Trimming left V 2 bases short and J 7 bases short, with 11 bases between. The CDR3 covers 13 residues. Germline CDR1 reads MNHNS; CDR2 reads SASEGT. CDR3 protein: CASSEIWGSGYTF. CDR3 sequence (DNA): TGTGCCAGCAGTGAAATTTGGGGAAGTGGCTACACCTTC.

This clone appeared once. The chain links TRBV18 to TRBJ2-5, with a tentative D call TRBD1 (5 bases). CDR3 length: 13 residues. Trimming took off 3 bases at V and 2 bases at J, with 7 bases between the two ends. CDR1 and CDR2 (germline): KGHSH, LQKENI. The CDR3 nucleotides are TGTGCCAGCTCACCCCCAGGGCAAGAGACCCAGTACTTC. Protein: CASSPPGQETQYF.

The chain recombines TRBV3-1 (or the pseudogene TRBV3-2) with TRBJ2-6, with D possibly TRBD2 on 5 matching bases. Trimming pared 0 bases from V and 2 bases from J, leaving 11 bases between. This CDR3 contains 17 residues. Germline V CDR1 and CDR2: LGHDT, YNNKEL (reference sequence). The DNA of the CDR3 is TGTGCCAGCAGCCAAGAGGGGAGAGGGACTGGGGCCAACGTCCTGACTTTC. Protein: CASSQEGRGTGANVLTF.

V gene TRBV2 combines with J gene TRBJ1-2; the D gene is possibly TRBD1 (6 bases). V was trimmed by 6 bases and J by 7 bases, leaving 24 bases between them. The CDR3 has 16 amino acids. CDR1 is SNHLY, CDR2 FYNNEI, per germline. In DNA form, the CDR3 reads TGTGCCAGCAGCAGTCGGCTCACCAGGGGATCTAGTGGCTACACCTTC. Protein: CASSSRLTRGSSGYTF.

V and J are TRBV4-2 and TRBJ2-1; TRBD1 is a possible D gene (6 bases). The CDR3 contains 14 residues. The germline CDR1 and CDR2 sequences are LGHNA and YNFKEQ. Trimming pared 0 bases from V and 10 bases from J, leaving 13 bases between. CDR3: CASSQDRQAWEQFF. Here the CDR3 DNA reads TGTGCCAGCAGCCAAGATCGACAGGCGTGGGAGCAGTTCTTC.

CDR3 sequence: CASSLGRGENYGYTF. The CDR3, as DNA: TGTGCCAGCAGCTTAGGCAGGGGAGAAAACTATGGCTACACCTTC. The rearrangement links TRBV11-2 to TRBJ1-2; TRBD1 might be the D (6 bases). Germline V gives CDR1 SGHAT, CDR2 FQNNGV. V was shortened by 1 base and J by 2 bases, with 11 bases between the two germline ends. This CDR3 is 15 amino acids long.

V is TRBV5-1 and J is TRBJ2-3; D may be TRBD1 (5 bases). Germline V CDR1 and CDR2: SGHRS, YFSETQ. V was trimmed by 7 bases and J by 2 bases, leaving 11 bases between them. This CDR3 has 13 residues. CDR3 DNA sequence: TGCGCCAGCGGCCTTGGGGCCACAGATACGCAGTATTTT. It codes for CASGLGATDTQYF.

This clone was seen only once. The CDR3 region is CASSLAGERVSYNSPLHF. Written as DNA, the CDR3 is TGTGCCAGCAGCTTAGCGGGGGAAAGGGTTTCCTATAATTCACCCCTCCACTTT. This chain connects TRBV7-8 to TRBJ1-6, with D possibly matching TRBD1 (5 bases). There are 18 residues in the CDR3. The germline gives CDR1 SGHVS, CDR2 FQNEAQ. Trimming shortened V by 0 bases and J by 1 base, and 13 bases separated the two germline ends.

The CDR3 bases are TGTGCCAGCAGCAGACCAGGGGACGTCTCCTATAATTCACCCCTCCACTTT. This encodes CASSRPGDVSYNSPLHF. The chain recombines TRBV5-8 with TRBJ1-6; possibly TRBD1 for D (6 bases). The CDR3 is 17 amino acids. Germline V gene lookup returns CDR1 SGHTS and CDR2 YDEGEE. V dropped 4 bases and J dropped 0 bases, with 14 bases sitting between them.

A single count supports this clone. The rearrangement uses TRBV2 and TRBJ1-5; D call uncertain. V was cut by 6 bases and J by 7 bases, with 10 bases left in between. CDR1 and CDR2 from the germline V gene are SNHLY and FYNNEI. This CDR3 has 12 residues. This chain's CDR3 is CASREYGQPQHF. CDR3 nucleotides: TGTGCCAGCAGGGAGTATGGGCAGCCCCAGCATTTT.

This CDR3 reads CASSQDFGRESYF. The CDR3 DNA sequence: TGTGCCAGCAGCCAAGATTTTGGGCGGGAGTCGTACTTC. The J gene is TRBJ2-7, the V gene TRBV3-1 (or the pseudogene TRBV3-2), with 7 bases identical to TRBD2. Germline CDR1 and CDR2: LGHDT and YNNKEL (reference sequence). The trim removed 0 bases at V and 12 bases at J, leaving 8 bases unmatched. CDR3 length: 13 amino acids.